These 5 T cell receptor beta chains came from one sample sequenced in a study of T cell responses to AZD1222 COVID-19 vaccine (dated by TCRdb to about 2021). Receptor libraries were prepared by the immunoSEQ multiplex PCR assay. TCRdb took over this immuneACCESS table, retaining in-frame rearrangements with V and J assigned. Such tables are incomplete; in checked studies, under half of the missing clones stem from an unresolved V gene, and the remainder is unexplained. The sample yields roughly 150,000 clones; 88% were counted once. Around 3.6% of the sample belongs to the ten largest clones. Read against the paper, the sample's time point label means: baseline before first vaccination. The material was peripheral blood, obtained on day 0 of AZD1222 vaccination. All receptors derive from an adult in good health.

J is TRBJ1-6 and V is TRBV9; D gene uncertain. The germline gives CDR1 SGDLS, CDR2 YYNGEE. The CDR3 runs 15 residues. V shed 3 bases and J shed 5 bases, with 12 bases lying between them. CDR3 region: CASSAGIGNNSPLHF. The CDR3 region has the DNA TGTGCCAGCAGCGCCGGTATAGGGAATAATTCACCCCTCCACTTT.

This clone was recorded a few times. This chain connects TRBV5-1 to TRBJ1-3, with D uncertain. Trimming stripped 5 bases from V and 4 bases from J, with 13 bases between. This CDR3 is 14 amino acids long. Germline values: CDR1 SGHRS, CDR2 YFSETQ. The CDR3 loop is CASSPVLGGNTIYF. The CDR3 region has the DNA TGCGCCAGCAGTCCGGTGTTGGGGGGAAACACCATATATTTT.

J is TRBJ1-1 and V is TRBV5-1; D is uncertain. CDR3 length: 12 residues. V was pared by 4 bases and J by 0 bases, with 4 bases between. Germline CDR1 and CDR2: SGHRS and YFSETQ. Written as DNA, the CDR3 is TGCGCCAGCAGCGGGATGAACACTGAAGCTTTCTTT. It specifies CASSGMNTEAFF.

Regarding this clone: A junction end diverges from the germline sequence, so it may reflect a read error. The V and J genes are TRBV12-3 or TRBV12-4 and TRBJ2-7; 9 bases line up with TRBD2. The CDR3 sequence is 13 residues long. CDR3 bases: TGTGCCAGCAGTCTAGCGGGAAACGGCGAGCAGTACTTC. Translation: CASSLAGNGEQYF.

In regard to this clone: The same CDR3 can be traced to other DNA sequences in this sample. The chain links TRBV19 to TRBJ1-5, with D uncertain. Germline assignment: CDR1 LNHDA and CDR2 SQIVND (reference sequence). The CDR3 runs 13 residues. The V end was cut by 3 bases, the J end by 6 bases, with 9 bases between. CDR3 sequence: CASSIQEGQPQHF. CDR3 nucleotides: TGTGCCAGTAGTATTCAGGAGGGTCAGCCCCAGCATTTT.